This T cell receptor beta chain came from a study of CD8+CD57+ T cells in acquired aplastic anemia. Looking at the study overall: Across the sorted CD4+ and CD8+ cells, DNA amounts averaged roughly 3.5 ug.

Germline V gene lookup returns CDR1 LNHDA and CDR2 SQIVND (reference sequence). The V end was cut by 1 base, the J end by 3 bases, with 12 bases between. The CDR3 sequence is 15 residues long. Patients who underwent sequencing had shown CD8+CD57+ cell expansion by flow cytometry. Patients had undergone no therapy by the time their blood was sampled. Genomic DNA was employed as the template in profiling TCR beta VDJ and CDR3. In TCRdb, the reads were re-called with MiXCR into one record per CDR3 protein. The sample has about 160,000 distinct CDR3 sequences, 70% to 80% seen once. The source material was sorted CD4+, CD8+, or CD8+CD57+ T cells (not recorded which) from PBMCs. The gene calls are TRBV19 and TRBJ1-1; no reliable D call. The receptor was isolated from a human donor with aplastic anemia. The CDR3 DNA follows: TGTGCCAGTAGTATAGCTCGGTTTGGTGACACTGAAGCTTTCTTT. It encodes CASSIARFGDTEAFF.